The T cell receptor beta chain under discussion was sequenced for a study of cytomegalovirus exposure and HLA in healthy donors. Study-wide points: It was reported that TCR beta sequences correctly inferred the HLA-A and HLA-B alleles for most subjects.

60 Vbeta and 13 Jbeta primers were used in PCR. Profiling relied on immunoSEQ multiplex PCR, and the TCRdb table lists in-frame clones only, not all of them. The sample has approximately 160,000 clones, more than 60% seen once. Concerning this clone: What it binds is not known.

V lost 3 bases and J lost 2; bases outside the gene matches: 8. This CDR3 is 16 amino acids long. Germline-derived CDR1 and CDR2 are MNHEY and SMNVEV (reference sequence). This sequence joins TRBV27 and TRBJ2-5; 8 bases are a match to TRBD1. The sequenced sample was PBMCs. The receptor's source is a woman aged 40 to 50 in good health and CMV-seropositive. CDR3 DNA sequence: TGTGCCAGCAGTTTGGGGCAACAGGGGGAACAAGAGACCCAGTACTTC. Amino acid sequence: CASSLGQQGEQETQYF.